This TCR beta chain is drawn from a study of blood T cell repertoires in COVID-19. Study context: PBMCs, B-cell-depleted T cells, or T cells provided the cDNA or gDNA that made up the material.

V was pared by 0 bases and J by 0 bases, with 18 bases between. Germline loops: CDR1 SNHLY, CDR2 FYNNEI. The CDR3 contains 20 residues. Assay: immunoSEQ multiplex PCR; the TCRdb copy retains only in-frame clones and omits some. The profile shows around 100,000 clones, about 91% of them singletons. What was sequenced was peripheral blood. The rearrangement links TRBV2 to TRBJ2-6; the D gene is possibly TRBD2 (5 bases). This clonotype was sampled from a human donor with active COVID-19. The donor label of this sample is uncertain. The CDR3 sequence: CASSEAPGRGLSSGANVLTF. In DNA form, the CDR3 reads TGTGCCAGCAGTGAAGCCCCCGGGCGAGGGTTAAGCTCTGGGGCCAACGTCCTGACTTTC. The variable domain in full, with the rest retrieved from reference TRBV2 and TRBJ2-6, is EPEVTQTPSHQVTQMGQEVILRCVPISNHLYFYWYRQILGQKVEFLVSFYNNEISEKSEIFDDQFSVERPDGSNFTLKIRSTKLEDSAMYFCASSEAPGRGLSSGANVLTFGAGSRLTVL.